These 21 T cell receptor beta chains came from one sample sequenced in a study of T cell repertoires in aging, cancer and after chemotherapy. Amplification of TCR beta used genomic DNA extracted from peripheral blood. TRB rearrangements spanning V, D and J were amplified using mixed TRB-A/B primers. TCRdb re-analysed the multiplex PCR reads in MiXCR, keeping a single row per CDR3 protein. In the table there are approximately 1,300 distinct CDR3 sequences, about 66% of which are singletons. The sample was blood. These receptors all stem from a human donor with a blood cancer.

This clonotype was picked up one time. This rearrangement joins TRBV6-5 to TRBJ1-2; D not certain. The CDR3 totals 13 residues. The V gene's germline CDR1 is MNHEY and CDR2 SVGAGI. Trimming removed 6 bases at V and 3 bases at J, with 11 bases between. CDR3 nucleotide sequence: TGTGCCAGCAGGCTCAGAATCGACTATGGCTACACCTTC. It yields the protein CASRLRIDYGYTF.

The chain combines TRBV11-1 with TRBJ2-5; D is possibly TRBD1 (6 bases). The CDR3 has 13 amino acids. The germline CDR1 and CDR2 sequences are SGHAT and FQDESV (reference sequence). The V gene lost 5 bases and the J gene lost 3 bases, with 10 bases spanning the gap. CDR3 sequence: CASSGRTEETQYF. CDR3 DNA sequence: TGTGCCAGCAGCGGAAGGACAGAAGAGACCCAGTACTTC.

The rearrangement links TRBV30 to TRBJ2-5, with a possible D match to TRBD2 (6 bases). CDR3 length: 13 amino acids. Germline V gives CDR1 GTSNPN, CDR2 SVGIG (reference sequence). Trimming left V 1 base short and J 8 bases short, with 14 bases between. The CDR3 protein is CAWSAGEGSTQYF. In DNA form, the CDR3 reads TGTGCCTGGAGTGCGGGAGAGGGTAGTACCCAGTACTTC.

V is TRBV28 and J is TRBJ1-1; 8 nucleotides match TRBD1. With the DNA end fitting TRBJ1-6 better, the J assignment may be wrong. CDR3 length: 14 residues. Germline V gene sequence: CDR1 MDHEN, CDR2 SYDVKM. The CDR3 reads CASSGQGENSPLHF. The CDR3 DNA reads TGTGCCAGCAGCGGACAGGGCGAAAATTCACCCCTCCACTTT.

The V gene is TRBV5-6, the J gene TRBJ2-7; D unclear. CDR1 is SGHDT, CDR2 YYEEEE, per germline. Between the trimmed V and J ends, which lost 1 base and 4 bases, there was a span of 6 bases. The CDR3 consists of 12 residues. The CDR3 DNA is TGTGCCAGCAGCTTGCGACAATACGAGCAGTACTTC. This encodes CASSLRQYEQYF.

This sequence joins TRBV19 and TRBJ1-2; D call uncertain. V shed 5 bases and J shed 4 bases, with 14 bases lying between them. Germline CDR1 is LNHDA and CDR2 is SQIVND (reference sequence). The length of the CDR3 is 14 residues. CDR3 loop: CASSPLGSGYGYTF. For the CDR3, the DNA is TGTGCCAGTAGTCCACTAGGTTCGGGCTATGGCTACACCTTC.

The genes are TRBV6-5 and TRBJ2-3; 15 bases agree with TRBD2. V lost 2 bases, J lost 0 bases, and 3 bases stayed unmatched. The CDR3 is 18 residues long. The germline CDR1 and CDR2 sequences are MNHEY and SVGAGI. In DNA form, the CDR3 reads TGTGCCAGCAGTTACACGGGACTAGCGGGGGGCAGCACAGATACGCAGTATTTT. Translation gives CASSYTGLAGGSTDTQYF.

The CDR3 is CASSYRQPYEQYF. CDR3 sequence (DNA): TGTGCCAGCAGTTACAGACAGCCCTACGAGCAGTACTTC. The rearrangement uses TRBV6-5 and TRBJ2-7; D might be TRBD1 (5 bases). The CDR3 contains 13 residues. The germline CDR1 and CDR2 sequences are MNHEY and SVGAGI. Trimming shortened V by 2 bases and J by 2 bases, and 7 bases separated the two germline ends.

With regard to this clonotype: At one of its ends the junction is not consistent with the germline gene, which may arise from a read error. J is TRBJ2-1 and V is TRBV29-1, with 7 bases aligning to TRBD2. The germline CDR1 and CDR2 sequences are SQVTM and ANQGSEA. This CDR3 has 14 amino acids. CDR3 residues: CSVEGVGRINEQFF. In DNA, the CDR3 is TGCAGCGTCGAAGGAGTCGGGAGGATCAATGAGCAGTTCTTC.

The chain uses TRBV6-5 and TRBJ2-5, with 7 nucleotides matching TRBD2. The germline gives CDR1 MNHEY, CDR2 SVGAGI. Trimming cost V 0 bases and J 9 bases; bases outside gene matches: 19. This CDR3 spans 18 amino acids. DNA of the CDR3: TGTGCCAGCAGTTACTCGGGACCGGGGATTATGGGGGGAGGGGCCCAGTACTTC. Amino acid sequence: CASSYSGPGIMGGGAQYF.

The chain has TRBV6-1 and TRBJ2-1; 8 positions agree with TRBD1. Germline-derived CDR1 and CDR2 are MNHNS and SASEGT. The CDR3 sequence is 15 residues long. The ends lost 6 bases at V and 4 bases at J; junction bases unmatched: 8. The CDR3: CASRAGTGEYNEQFF. CDR3 in DNA: TGTGCCAGCAGGGCCGGGACAGGAGAATACAATGAGCAGTTCTTC.

The genes are TRBV6-5 and TRBJ1-1; D call uncertain. Germline V gene lookup returns CDR1 MNHEY and CDR2 SVGAGI. CDR3 length equals 15 residues. Trimming removed 2 bases at V and 4 bases at J, with 14 bases between. The CDR3 DNA is TGTGCCAGCAGTTACGAACGGGTGGTGGGCACTGAAGCTTTCTTT. Its translation: CASSYERVVGTEAFF.

V gene TRBV6-5 combines with J gene TRBJ2-1; D uncertain. V was shortened by 2 bases and J by 6 bases, with 14 bases between the two germline ends. Per the germline V gene, CDR1 is MNHEY and CDR2 is SVGAGI. This CDR3 contains 15 residues. In nucleotides, the CDR3 is TGTGCCAGCAGTTACAATGGTCTCTCCGGCAATGAGCAGTTCTTC. Translated: CASSYNGLSGNEQFF.

This chain links TRBV29-1 with TRBJ2-7, with TRBD1 as a possible D gene (6 bases). V was shortened by 6 bases and J by 7 bases, with 25 bases between the two germline ends. CDR3 length: 15 amino acids. CDR1 is SQVTM, CDR2 ANQGSEA, per germline. The CDR3 coding sequence is TGCAGCGTGGAGAATCCGGGACACGATAGTGGGGAGCAGTACTTC. Its protein product is CSVENPGHDSGEQYF.

This clonotype is a singleton in its sample. The chain carries TRBV6-5 and TRBJ2-7; D assignment may be TRBD1 or TRBD2 (6 bases each). This CDR3 region has 14 residues. Germline values: CDR1 MNHEY, CDR2 SVGAGI. Trimming cost V 5 bases and J 1 base, with 12 bases left between them. This chain's CDR3 is CASSPRDKSYEQYF. The CDR3 DNA is TGTGCCAGCAGTCCGCGGGACAAGTCCTACGAGCAGTACTTC.

The V gene is TRBV5-6, the J gene TRBJ2-7; 8 bases map to TRBD1. Germline V gene lookup returns CDR1 SGHDT and CDR2 YYEEEE. This CDR3 is 17 amino acids long. J gave up 2 bases and V 0 bases, and 10 bases lay outside the gene matches. The CDR3 nucleotides are TGTGCCAGCAGCTTGGGGAGGGGCCAGGGGGCGACCTACGAGCAGTACTTC. Protein: CASSLGRGQGATYEQYF.

This chain connects TRBV6-5 to TRBJ2-7; 11 bases fit TRBD1. The junction had 13 bases not matched to a gene; V was cut back by 9 bases and J by 3 bases. CDR1 is MNHEY and CDR2 is SVGAGI in the germline V gene. This CDR3 region has 16 residues. In DNA form, the CDR3 reads TGTGCCAGTAGTACAGCCGGGACAGGGGGGAGCTACGAGCAGTACTTC. Translating gives CASSTAGTGGSYEQYF.

This clonotype was picked up a small number of times. V and J are TRBV30 and TRBJ1-3; 9 bases fit TRBD1. CDR1 is GTSNPN and CDR2 is SVGIG in the germline V gene (reference sequence). This CDR3 region has 13 residues. In DNA, the CDR3 is TGTGCTTGTCCGGGACAGGGAGGAAACACCATATATTTT. Its protein product is CACPGQGGNTIYF. Full variable domain (rest looked up from reference TRBV30 and TRBJ1-3): SQTIHQWPATLVQPVGSPLSLECTVEGTSNPNLYWYRQAAGRGLQLLFYSVGIGQISSEVPQNLSASRPQDRQFILSSKKLLLSDSGFYLCACPGQGGNTIYFGEGSWLTVV.

The V and J genes are TRBV6-6 and TRBJ2-6; D call uncertain. The germline gives CDR1 MNHNY, CDR2 SVGAGI (reference sequence). The CDR3 consists of 14 residues. V dropped 5 bases and J dropped 0 bases, with 5 bases sitting between them. The chain's CDR3 is CASSPSSGANVLTF. The CDR3 DNA is TGTGCCAGCAGTCCGAGCTCTGGGGCCAACGTCCTGACTTTC.

The CDR3 reads CSVRLQGETQYF. The CDR3 nucleotides read TGCAGCGTTCGTCTACAGGGAGAGACCCAGTACTTC. The chain uses TRBV29-1 and TRBJ2-5; tentatively, D is TRBD1 (6 bases). V dropped 5 bases and J dropped 4 bases, with 11 bases sitting between them. The CDR3 runs to 12 residues. Germline CDR1 and CDR2: SQVTM and ANQGSEA. The full variable domain, rest sourced from reference TRBV29-1 and TRBJ2-5, is SAVISQKPSRDICQRGTSLTIQCQVDSQVTMMFWYRQQPGQSLTLIATANQGSEATYESGFVIDKFPISRPNLTFSTLTVSNMSPEDSSIYLCSVRLQGETQYFGPGTRLLVL.

The CDR3 spells CASRETSSSYNEQFF. The CDR3 region has the DNA TGTGCCAGCAGGGAGACTAGCTCCTCCTACAATGAGCAGTTCTTC. The genes are TRBV6-1 and TRBJ2-1; 7 bases agree with TRBD2. Germline values: CDR1 MNHNS, CDR2 SASEGT. The CDR3 consists of 15 residues. Losses at the gene ends were 6 bases for V and 0 bases for J; bases not matched to a gene: 5.